Listed here are 7 T cell receptor beta chains from one sample, sequenced in a study of cytomegalovirus exposure and HLA in healthy donors. Libraries were prepared by immunoSEQ multiplex PCR; TCRdb keeps only in-frame clonotypes and omits some of them. The profile shows 220,000 or so clones, around four fifths of them singletons. The sample consisted of PBMCs. All receptors derive from a woman in her late teens or twenties in good health and CMV-seronegative.

The rearrangement links TRBV19 to TRBJ1-5, with D possibly TRBD1 on 6 matching bases. V shed 9 bases and J shed 0 bases, with 12 bases lying between them. CDR3 length: 14 residues. The germline V gene has CDR1 LNHDA and CDR2 SQIVND (reference sequence). CDR3 sequence (DNA): TGTGCCAGCGCGGACAGAAATAGCAATCAGCCCCAGCATTTT. It yields the protein CASADRNSNQPQHF.

The CDR3 coding sequence is TGCGCCAGCAGCCTGGGACAGGGCAGTGAGAAACTGTTTTTT. Translation gives CASSLGQGSEKLFF. The rearrangement uses TRBV5-1 and TRBJ1-4; 9 nucleotides agree with TRBD1. J gave up 11 bases and V 4 bases, and 9 bases lay outside the gene matches. This CDR3 has 14 amino acids. Germline CDR1 SGHRS, CDR2 YFSETQ.

In the case of this clone: Other DNA sequences from this sample encode an identical CDR3 as well. The chain couples TRBV20-1 to TRBJ2-5, with D uncertain. V gave up 3 bases and J gave up 5 bases, with 7 bases separating them. The CDR3 runs 11 residues. Germline CDR1 is DFQATT and CDR2 is SNEGSKA (reference sequence). CDR3 loop: CSASPKETQYF. In DNA, the CDR3 is TGCAGTGCTAGCCCTAAGGAGACCCAGTACTTC.

Points on this clone: A read error may produce the germline difference seen at one junction end. The chain joins TRBV7-8 to TRBJ2-5; no clear D gene. CDR1 and CDR2 from the germline V gene are SGHVS and FQNEAQ. CDR3 length: 12 amino acids. The CDR3, as DNA: TGTGCCAGCAGCTTCCCTTCTCAGACGCAGTACTTC. It is translated as CASSFPSQTQYF.

The rearrangement links TRBV5-1 to TRBJ1-1, with D tentatively TRBD1 (5 bases). With 0 bases removed from V and 4 bases from J, the gap between germline ends came to 10 bases. Germline loops: CDR1 SGHRS, CDR2 YFSETQ. This CDR3 spans 14 amino acids. The CDR3 DNA reads as TGCGCCAGCAGCTTGGCCCCTGGGGGCACTGAAGCTTTCTTT. Translating it yields CASSLAPGGTEAFF.

The rearrangement links TRBV30 to TRBJ2-3, with D possibly being TRBD1 (6 bases). V was shortened by 3 bases and J by 4 bases, with 11 bases between the two germline ends. The CDR3 has 13 amino acids. In germline, CDR1 is GTSNPN, CDR2 SVGIG (reference sequence). The CDR3 region is CAWRLQGADTQYF. The CDR3 DNA reads as TGTGCCTGGAGGCTACAGGGAGCAGATACGCAGTATTTT.

The chain uses TRBV2 and TRBJ1-6; D might be TRBD1 (6 bases). This CDR3 comprises 12 residues. Germline CDR1 SNHLY, CDR2 FYNNEI. Trimming stripped 8 bases from V and 8 bases from J, with 10 bases between. CDR3 sequence reads: CASGNRDSPLHF. Written as DNA, the CDR3 is TGTGCCAGCGGGAACAGGGATTCACCCCTCCACTTT.